What follows are 14 T cell receptor beta chains derived from one specimen sequenced in a study of identical twins. From the 5' RACE reads, TCRdb called clonotypes with MiXCR, one entry per CDR3 protein. The data show over 600,000 distinct CDR3 sequences, around 20% seen once. These records were also assigned to another study, of T cells expressing NK-cell markers.

The sample taken for sequencing was PBMCs. The receptors were gathered from a woman younger than 30 in good health.

The V gene is TRBV6-5, the J gene TRBJ1-3; 9 bases are a match to TRBD1. Germline CDR1 is MNHEY and CDR2 is SVGAGI. With 6 bases clipped from V and 0 bases from J, the junction kept 6 bases outside the gene matches. This CDR3 comprises 16 residues. CDR3 DNA: TGTGCCAGCAGCTACAGGGGGCTAAGCTCTGGAAACACCATATATTTT. Translated, it gives CASSYRGLSSGNTIYF.

This clonotype came up many times. The V and J genes are TRBV20-1 and TRBJ1-3, with D unclear. CDR3 size: 12 residues. V gave up 4 bases and J gave up 2 bases, with 6 bases separating them. Germline CDR1 reads DFQATT; CDR2 reads SNEGSKA (reference sequence). For the CDR3, the DNA is TGCAGTGCTACCGGGGCTGGAAACACCATATATTTT. This encodes CSATGAGNTIYF.

The DNA of the CDR3 is TGTGCCACCAGCAGAGATAGGGGACTAGCGAGCTACGAGCAGTACTTC. This encodes CATSRDRGLASYEQYF. The J gene is TRBJ2-7, the V gene TRBV15; 10 nucleotides line up with TRBD2. The CDR3 length is 16 residues. The germline V gene has CDR1 LNHNV and CDR2 YYDKDF (reference sequence). V lost 0 bases and J lost 3; bases outside the gene matches: 5.

This clonotype was seen ten or more times. The chain uses TRBV9 and TRBJ2-1; either TRBD1 or TRBD2 may supply D (6 bases each). Germline assignment: CDR1 SGDLS and CDR2 YYNGEE. This CDR3 is 16 amino acids long. The V and J ends lost 0 bases and 8 bases respectively, with 18 bases between them. The CDR3 coding sequence is TGTGCCAGCAGCGTAGGAGGGGCGACTAGGGGGGATGAGCAGTTCTTC. Translating it yields CASSVGGATRGDEQFF.

The chain recombines TRBV7-8 with TRBJ2-4; TRBD1 agrees at 12 bases. Germline V lookup: CDR1 SGHVS, CDR2 FQNEAQ. CDR3 length: 16 residues. The J segment lost 11 bases and the V segment lost 5 bases, leaving 13 bases of the junction unmatched. As DNA, the CDR3 is TGTGCCAGCAGCATTTCGGGACAGGGGGCGGAGGAGGTTCAGTACTTC. It yields the protein CASSISGQGAEEVQYF.

This chain links TRBV6-1 with TRBJ2-2; D unresolved. With 10 bases removed from V and 3 bases from J, the gap between germline ends came to 18 bases. The germline V gene has CDR1 MNHNS and CDR2 SASEGT. The CDR3 is made up of 15 amino acids. The CDR3 sequence is CAIQSAQVDTGELFF. The CDR3 DNA follows: TGTGCCATCCAATCCGCGCAGGTCGACACCGGGGAGCTGTTTTTT.

The table lists this clonotype with a few counts. The CDR3 DNA reads as TGCAGCGCCGCCTTGGGAGCAGATACGCAGTATTTT. Encoded protein: CSAALGADTQYF. The chain joins TRBV29-1 to TRBJ2-3; D perhaps matches TRBD2 (5 bases). V was shortened by 7 bases and J by 4 bases, with 12 bases between the two germline ends. The CDR3 totals 12 residues. CDR1 SQVTM and CDR2 ANQGSEA come from the germline V gene.

This clonotype was seen a handful of times. The V and J genes are TRBV7-2 and TRBJ2-1; D gene unclear. V shed 5 bases and J shed 7 bases, with 12 bases lying between them. The CDR3 runs to 13 residues. Germline CDR1 and CDR2: SGHTA and FQGNSA. The CDR3 loop reads CASSSLGGNEQFF. DNA of the CDR3: TGTGCCAGCAGCAGTCTGGGTGGAAATGAGCAGTTCTTC. Combining the CDR3 with reference TRBV7-2 and TRBJ2-1 gives the whole variable domain GAGVSQSPSNKVTEKGKDVELRCDPISGHTALYWYRQSLGQGLEFLIYFQGNSAPDKSGLPSDRFSAERTGGSVSTLTIQRTQQEDSAVYLCASSSLGGNEQFFGPGTRLTVL.

V usage is TRBV2 and J usage is TRBJ2-7; maybe TRBD2 (5 bases). Trimming removed 8 bases from V and 7 bases from J, with 15 bases in between. Germline V gives CDR1 SNHLY, CDR2 FYNNEI. CDR3 length equals 12 residues. CDR3 protein: CASGLWAWEQYF. In DNA form, the CDR3 reads TGTGCCAGCGGACTTTGGGCGTGGGAGCAGTACTTC.

V is TRBV5-1 and J is TRBJ2-3; 8 bases fit TRBD1. Germline CDR1 is SGHRS and CDR2 is YFSETQ. The CDR3 extends over 14 amino acids. J lost 6 bases, V lost 3 bases, and 6 bases had no gene match. In DNA, the CDR3 is TGCGCCAGCAGCTCGTACCAGGGGGCGGATACGCAGTATTTT. Residues: CASSSYQGADTQYF.

The gene calls are TRBV10-3 and TRBJ2-7; 12 bases align to TRBD2. The V segment lost 3 bases and the J segment 3 bases; nucleotides outside the gene matches: 3. This CDR3 comprises 15 residues. The V gene's germline CDR1 is ENHRY and CDR2 SYGVKD. CDR3 DNA: TGTGCCATCAGTGACCGACTAGCGGGAGACTACGAGCAGTACTTC. This translates into CAISDRLAGDYEQYF.

This clonotype was counted ten times or more. J is TRBJ2-1 and V is TRBV5-1, with D possibly matching TRBD2 (5 bases). The CDR3 extends over 13 amino acids. V shed 4 bases and J shed 7 bases, with 12 bases lying between them. Looked up from germline, CDR1 is SGHRS and CDR2 is YFSETQ. The chain's CDR3 is CASSRDPRNEQFF. CDR3 DNA: TGCGCCAGCAGCCGGGATCCTCGTAATGAGCAGTTCTTC. The full variable domain, with the rest looked up from reference TRBV5-1 and TRBJ2-1, is KAGVTQTPRYLIKTRGQQVTLSCSPISGHRSVSWYQQTPGQGLQFLFEYFSETQRNKGNFPGRFSGRQFSNSRSEMNVSTLELGDSALYLCASSRDPRNEQFFGPGTRLTVL.

This clonotype was recorded many times. The chain links TRBV12-3 or TRBV12-4 to TRBJ2-1, with D unresolved. CDR3 length equals 12 residues. Deletions cut 6 bases from V and 6 bases from J, with 9 bases between. CDR3 sequence: CASRQDGNEQFF. CDR3 DNA sequence: TGTGCCAGCAGACAAGACGGCAATGAGCAGTTCTTC.

The chain is built from TRBV12-3 or TRBV12-4 and TRBJ2-7; D ambiguous. Trimming pared 5 bases from V and 1 base from J, leaving 15 bases between. The CDR3 extends over 15 amino acids. CDR3 in amino acids: CASSPSGPKSYEQYF. The CDR3 DNA is TGTGCCAGCAGTCCGTCCGGGCCCAAATCCTACGAGCAGTACTTC.